One and the same sample provided the 32 T cell receptor beta chains below, sequenced in a study of blood T cell repertoires in COVID-19. Sequencing used immunoSEQ multiplex PCR; TCRdb keeps in-frame clones, though not all of them. The profile covers 200,000 or so clones, with less than 90% appearing a single time and about 10% taken by the ten largest. The material sequenced was peripheral blood. Receptor source: a woman older than 75 with COVID-19, enrolled during active disease.

This clone was recorded once. Additional DNA sequences in this sample encode the identical CDR3. The V call is TRBV6-5, the J call TRBJ2-7; 7 positions agree with TRBD1. In germline, CDR1 is MNHEY, CDR2 SVGAGI. The CDR3 is 14 amino acids. The V gene end was trimmed by 3 bases and the J gene end by 3 bases; junction bases not matched to a gene: 5. As DNA, the CDR3 is TGTGCCAGCAGTTATGGCCAGGGGGTCTACGAGCAGTACTTC. Protein product: CASSYGQGVYEQYF.

This rearrangement joins TRBV28 to TRBJ1-2; 9 bases map to TRBD1. The CDR3 is made up of 14 amino acids. Germline assignment: CDR1 MDHEN and CDR2 SYDVKM. The ends lost 6 bases at V and 0 bases at J; junction bases unmatched: 2. The CDR3: CASSRDRANYGYTF. The CDR3 coding sequence is TGTGCCAGCAGCAGGGACAGGGCTAACTATGGCTACACCTTC.

The CDR3 loop is CSVGQWNTEAFF. For the CDR3, the DNA is TGCAGCGTTGGACAGTGGAACACTGAAGCTTTCTTT. The chain has TRBV29-1 and TRBJ1-1, with D tentatively TRBD1 (5 bases). Germline V gives CDR1 SQVTM, CDR2 ANQGSEA. V was pared by 4 bases and J by 1 base, with 7 bases between. CDR3 length: 12 residues.

This chain connects TRBV30 to TRBJ1-1; D call uncertain. CDR1 is GTSNPN, CDR2 SVGIG, per germline (reference sequence). Between the trimmed V and J ends, which lost 1 base and 5 bases, there was a span of 11 bases. This CDR3 has 13 amino acids. DNA of the CDR3: TGTGCCTGGAGTGCCCTAGAAGGAACTGAAGCTTTCTTT. Its translation is CAWSALEGTEAFF.

This chain links TRBV9 with TRBJ2-2; D perhaps matches TRBD2 (7 bases). The CDR3 extends over 19 amino acids. Germline CDR1 SGDLS, CDR2 YYNGEE. V was clipped by 0 bases and J by 5 bases, with 23 bases between them. CDR3 nucleotide sequence: TGTGCCAGCAGCGTAGCTGGGAACAGGGTCGGGGGGAAGACCGGGGAGCTGTTTTTT. Residues: CASSVAGNRVGGKTGELFF.

V and J are TRBV6-5 and TRBJ1-1; 8 bases agree with TRBD1. Germline CDR1 and CDR2: MNHEY and SVGAGI. The CDR3 has 12 residues. V lost 6 bases to trimming and J lost 5 bases; unmatched junction nucleotides: 2. CDR3 sequence (DNA): TGTGCCAGCAGCTGGACAGGGACTGAAGCTTTCTTT. Translating gives CASSWTGTEAFF.

The gene calls are TRBV2 and TRBJ1-6, with 8 bases fitting TRBD1. This CDR3 has 13 residues. V lost 11 bases to trimming and J lost 7 bases; unmatched junction nucleotides: 7. CDR1 and CDR2 (germline): SNHLY, FYNNEI. As DNA, the CDR3 is TGTGCCGGGGGTCGGGACAGGAATTCACCCCTCCACTTT. Amino acid sequence: CAGGRDRNSPLHF.

J is TRBJ1-4 and V is TRBV6-6; 10 bases fit TRBD1. The CDR3 extends over 15 amino acids. The germline V gene has CDR1 MNHNY and CDR2 SVGAGI (reference sequence). V trimming: 6 bases; J trimming: 10 bases; junction bases outside the gene matches: 11. This chain's CDR3 is CASRQPGQGSVKLFF. CDR3 in DNA: TGTGCCAGCAGGCAACCGGGACAGGGGAGTGTAAAACTGTTTTTT.

The V gene is TRBV5-1, the J gene TRBJ1-2; tentatively, D is TRBD1 (6 bases). V shed 0 bases and J shed 8 bases, with 8 bases lying between them. The CDR3 totals 12 residues. CDR1 and CDR2 from the germline V gene are SGHRS and YFSETQ. As DNA, the CDR3 is TGCGCCAGCAGCTTGGATCAGGGGGGCTACACCTTC. Translated, it gives CASSLDQGGYTF.

The gene calls are TRBV11-1 and TRBJ1-1; 7 bases fit TRBD1. Trimming took 5 bases from V and 0 from J; bases not matched to a gene: 3. The CDR3 has 14 residues. Germline lookup yields CDR1 SGHAT and CDR2 FQDESV (reference sequence). This CDR3 reads CASSRGQMNTEAFF. The CDR3, as DNA: TGTGCCAGCAGCAGGGGACAGATGAACACTGAAGCTTTCTTT.

The chain joins TRBV3-1 (or the pseudogene TRBV3-2) to TRBJ1-5; no clear D gene. The CDR3 is made up of 11 amino acids. Germline CDR1 is LGHDT and CDR2 is YNNKEL (reference sequence). The V end was cut by 6 bases, the J end by 5 bases, with 5 bases between. In DNA form, the CDR3 reads TGTGCCAGCAGACTTCATCAGCCCCAGCATTTT. Translating gives CASRLHQPQHF.

In this sample, this clone turned up once. This rearrangement joins TRBV2 to TRBJ2-6, with TRBD1 matching over 8 bases. In germline, CDR1 is SNHLY, CDR2 FYNNEI. Trimming removed 6 bases from V and 1 base from J; junction bases left unmatched: 8. The CDR3 has 17 residues. The CDR3 DNA is TGTGCCAGCAGCCTACAGGGGGTTCGGTCTGGGGCCAACGTCCTGACTTTC. This codes for CASSLQGVRSGANVLTF.

The chain combines TRBV2 with TRBJ1-5; D might be TRBD1 (6 bases). With 3 bases removed from V and 5 bases from J, the gap between germline ends came to 14 bases. The V gene's germline CDR1 is SNHLY and CDR2 FYNNEI. There are 15 residues in the CDR3. The CDR3 here is CASSDWGPGDQPQHF. The CDR3 DNA reads as TGTGCCAGCAGTGATTGGGGGCCCGGAGATCAGCCCCAGCATTTT.

The chain combines TRBV6-4 with TRBJ2-3; D is unresolved. The CDR3 is 15 amino acids. The V end was cut by 0 bases, the J end by 1 base, with 8 bases between. CDR1 MRHNA and CDR2 SNTAGT come from the germline V gene. CDR3 DNA sequence: TGTGCCAGCAGTGACTCGGGCAGCCGCACAGATACGCAGTATTTT. Residues: CASSDSGSRTDTQYF.

The chain recombines TRBV11-1 with TRBJ2-3, with D tentatively TRBD2 (5 bases). The V gene lost 3 bases and the J gene lost 2 bases, with 12 bases spanning the gap. Germline values: CDR1 SGHAT, CDR2 FQDESV (reference sequence). This CDR3 spans 15 amino acids. CDR3 coding DNA: TGTGCCAGCAGCTTCCGCGGGCTGAACACAGATACGCAGTATTTT. As protein: CASSFRGLNTDTQYF. Using reference TRBV11-1 and TRBJ2-3 for the parts outside the CDR3, the full variable domain is EAEVAQSPRYKITEKSQAVAFWCDPISGHATLYWYRQILGQGPELLVQFQDESVVDDSQLPKDRFSAERLKGVDSTLKIQPAELGDSAMYLCASSFRGLNTDTQYFGPGTRLTVL.

V is TRBV28 and J is TRBJ1-5; no clear D gene. The CDR3 spans 13 residues. The V end was cut by 5 bases, the J end by 5 bases, with 10 bases between. CDR1 is MDHEN, CDR2 SYDVKM, per germline. CDR3 region: CASSPEGYQPQHF. The DNA for the CDR3 is TGTGCCAGCAGTCCCGAGGGCTATCAGCCCCAGCATTTT.

CDR3 region: CASSQPSGGTDTQYF. In DNA, the CDR3 is TGCGCCAGCAGCCAACCTAGCGGGGGCACAGATACGCAGTATTTT. The chain carries TRBV4-1 and TRBJ2-3; 9 bases are a match to TRBD2. The J segment lost 1 base and the V segment lost 2 bases, leaving 1 base of the junction unmatched. This CDR3 comprises 15 residues. CDR1 is MGHRA and CDR2 is YSYEKL in the germline V gene.

Here the CDR3 reads CATVTGARQGGNYGYTF. In nucleotides, the CDR3 is TGTGCCACCGTAACTGGCGCACGACAGGGCGGTAACTATGGCTACACCTTC. The chain combines TRBV10-3 with TRBJ1-2, with TRBD1 matching over 7 bases. Germline CDR1 ENHRY, CDR2 SYGVKD. Trimming took 10 bases from V and 1 from J; bases not matched to a gene: 18. CDR3 length equals 17 residues.

Only one count was recorded for this clone. This chain uses TRBV7-2 with TRBJ2-7; D ambiguous. CDR1 and CDR2 (germline): SGHTA, FQGNSA. V was shortened by 1 base and J by 0 bases, with 7 bases between the two germline ends. The CDR3 spans 14 residues. CDR3 DNA sequence: TGTGCCAGCAGCTTAGGTGTTAGCTCCTACGAGCAGTACTTC. Residues: CASSLGVSSYEQYF.

The chain has TRBV4-3 and TRBJ2-1; 12 nucleotides match TRBD2. Trimming took 3 bases from V and 15 from J; bases not matched to a gene: 6. CDR1 is LGHNA, CDR2 YSLEER, per germline. This CDR3 is built from 13 residues. This chain's CDR3 is CASSQGLAGVPFF. The CDR3 DNA is TGCGCCAGCAGCCAGGGACTAGCGGGCGTTCCGTTCTTC.

The chain employs TRBV7-8 and TRBJ1-6, with 8 nucleotides matching TRBD1. The J segment lost 12 bases and the V segment lost 4 bases, leaving 8 bases of the junction unmatched. This CDR3 is 14 amino acids long. CDR1 is SGHVS, CDR2 FQNEAQ, per germline. This CDR3 reads CASSSRQGSGPLHF. CDR3 DNA: TGTGCCAGCAGCTCCCGACAGGGGAGCGGACCCCTCCACTTT.

V is TRBV7-9 and J is TRBJ2-3; D may be TRBD2 (6 bases). The CDR3 covers 15 residues. Trimming pared 1 base from V and 4 bases from J, leaving 12 bases between. Germline-derived CDR1 and CDR2 are SEHNR and FQNEAQ (reference sequence). The CDR3 DNA reads TGTGCCAGCAGCTTAGGAGGAGGGGTCGCAGATACGCAGTATTTT. It translates to CASSLGGGVADTQYF.

The chain is built from TRBV2 and TRBJ2-5; D is possibly TRBD1 (6 bases). CDR1 is SNHLY, CDR2 FYNNEI, per germline. Trimming removed 5 bases from V and 2 bases from J, with 9 bases in between. This CDR3 has 13 amino acids. The chain's CDR3 is CASSSQGQETQYF. DNA for the CDR3: TGTGCCAGCAGTTCTCAGGGGCAAGAGACCCAGTACTTC. The variable domain in full, with the rest retrieved from reference TRBV2 and TRBJ2-5, is EPEVTQTPSHQVTQMGQEVILRCVPISNHLYFYWYRQILGQKVEFLVSFYNNEISEKSEIFDDQFSVERPDGSNFTLKIRSTKLEDSAMYFCASSSQGQETQYFGPGTRLLVL.

The gene calls are TRBV2 and TRBJ2-5, with TRBD2 as a possible D gene (5 bases). V lost 2 bases to trimming and J lost 5 bases, with 18 bases between them. Germline V gene sequence: CDR1 SNHLY, CDR2 FYNNEI. The CDR3 consists of 16 residues. CDR3 loop: CASSEPKPIGGETQYF. CDR3 DNA: TGTGCCAGCAGTGAACCAAAGCCCATCGGCGGGGAGACCCAGTACTTC.

The V gene is TRBV4-1, the J gene TRBJ2-7, with D unclear. Germline CDR1 reads MGHRA; CDR2 reads YSYEKL. The CDR3 sequence is 18 residues long. Trimming removed 2 bases from V and 0 bases from J, with 20 bases in between. The CDR3 reads CASSQLYSQQISSYEQYF. CDR3 nucleotide sequence: TGCGCCAGCAGCCAACTCTATTCCCAACAGATAAGCTCCTACGAGCAGTACTTC.

This clone was recorded only once. The chain couples TRBV6-1 to TRBJ2-7; the match to TRBD2 covers 11 bases. Per the germline V gene, CDR1 is MNHNS and CDR2 is SASEGT. This CDR3 region has 15 residues. The V gene end was trimmed by 2 bases and the J gene end by 5 bases; junction bases not matched to a gene: 5. CDR3 sequence: CASSEQALAGDEQYV. The CDR3 DNA reads as TGTGCCAGCAGTGAACAAGCACTAGCGGGGGACGAGCAGTACGTC.

The sample holds one count of this clone. The chain couples TRBV5-1 to TRBJ1-2; D is undetermined. The ends were cut back, 0 bases at V and 2 bases at J, with 11 bases in the middle. Germline V gene sequence: CDR1 SGHRS, CDR2 YFSETQ. The CDR3 totals 15 residues. The CDR3 bases are TGCGCCAGCAGCTTGGGGTCGGTCCAAAACTATGGCTACACCTTC. Encoded protein: CASSLGSVQNYGYTF.

This chain joins TRBV2 and TRBJ2-5; tentatively, D is TRBD2 (7 bases). With 6 bases removed from V and 10 bases from J, the gap between germline ends came to 15 bases. The CDR3 extends over 12 amino acids. Germline V gives CDR1 SNHLY, CDR2 FYNNEI. The chain's CDR3 is CASRKGGPDQYF. Here the CDR3 DNA reads TGTGCCAGCAGAAAGGGGGGGCCGGACCAGTACTTC. Complete variable domain (other parts from reference TRBV2 and TRBJ2-5): EPEVTQTPSHQVTQMGQEVILRCVPISNHLYFYWYRQILGQKVEFLVSFYNNEISEKSEIFDDQFSVERPDGSNFTLKIRSTKLEDSAMYFCASRKGGPDQYFGPGTRLLVL.

The chain employs TRBV30 and TRBJ2-1; D gene unclear. The germline gives CDR1 GTSNPN, CDR2 SVGIG (reference sequence). CDR3 size: 11 residues. V lost 2 bases, J lost 7 bases, and 6 bases lay in between. The CDR3 region has the DNA TGTGCCTGGAGTTCAATGAATGAGCAGTTCTTC. Encoded protein: CAWSSMNEQFF.

The rearrangement joins TRBV28 to TRBJ2-7; 10 bases agree with TRBD2. Germline CDR1 reads MDHEN; CDR2 reads SYDVKM. The junction had 6 bases not matched to a gene; V was cut back by 6 bases and J by 4 bases. The CDR3 is 14 residues long. DNA for the CDR3: TGTGCCAGCAGCCCCGGGACTAGCGAGTACGAGCAGTACGTC. Translation gives CASSPGTSEYEQYV.

J is TRBJ2-4 and V is TRBV7-9; TRBD1 matches at 8 bases. The trim removed 5 bases at V and 1 base at J, leaving 13 bases unmatched. The CDR3 contains 18 residues. Germline assignment: CDR1 SEHNR and CDR2 FQNEAQ (reference sequence). The CDR3 DNA reads as TGTGCCAGCAGCCGATATCAGGGGGCAACGTCCGCCAAAAACATTCAGTACTTC. It encodes CASSRYQGATSAKNIQYF.

The chain is built from TRBV7-2 and TRBJ1-2; the D gene is possibly TRBD1 (5 bases). The V end was cut by 3 bases, the J end by 6 bases, with 26 bases between. The germline gives CDR1 SGHTA, CDR2 FQGNSA. This CDR3 spans 18 amino acids. This chain's CDR3 is CASSFINQGGALSNGYTF. The CDR3 DNA reads TGTGCCAGCAGCTTTATAAACCAAGGAGGGGCCCTGTCCAATGGCTACACCTTC. Complete variable domain (other parts from reference TRBV7-2 and TRBJ1-2): GAGVSQSPSNKVTEKGKDVELRCDPISGHTALYWYRQSLGQGLEFLIYFQGNSAPDKSGLPSDRFSAERTGGSVSTLTIQRTQQEDSAVYLCASSFINQGGALSNGYTFGSGTRLTVV.